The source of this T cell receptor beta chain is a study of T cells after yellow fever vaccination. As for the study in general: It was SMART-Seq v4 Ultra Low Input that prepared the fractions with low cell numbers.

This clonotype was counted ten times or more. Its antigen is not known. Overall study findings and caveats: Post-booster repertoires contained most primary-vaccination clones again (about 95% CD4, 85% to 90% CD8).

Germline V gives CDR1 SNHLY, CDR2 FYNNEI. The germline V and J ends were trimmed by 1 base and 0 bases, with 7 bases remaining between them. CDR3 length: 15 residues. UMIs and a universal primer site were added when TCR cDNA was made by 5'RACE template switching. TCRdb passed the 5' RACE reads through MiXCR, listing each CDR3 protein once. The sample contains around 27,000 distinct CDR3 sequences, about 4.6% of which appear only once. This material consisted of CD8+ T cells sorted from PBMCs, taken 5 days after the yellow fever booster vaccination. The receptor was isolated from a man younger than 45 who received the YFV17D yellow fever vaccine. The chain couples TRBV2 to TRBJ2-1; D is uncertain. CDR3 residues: CASSEDLSSYNEQFF. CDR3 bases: TGTGCCAGCAGTGAAGACTTGAGCTCCTACAATGAGCAGTTCTTC.